This passage covers 18 T cell receptor beta chains from one sample sequenced in a study of CD8 T cells in Susac syndrome. Random hexamers were used to reverse transcribe about 0.5 to 1 ug of RNA. Using its own MiXCR run on the immunoSEQ multiplex PCR reads, TCRdb lists one record per CDR3 protein. This sample has approximately 150,000 distinct CDR3 sequences, with about 94% found just once. The sequenced material came from CD4+ T cells from PBMCs. The receptors derive from a human donor in good health.

The rearrangement joins TRBV20-1 to TRBJ2-3; TRBD1 aligns across 9 bases. The CDR3 extends over 14 amino acids. J lost 5 bases, V lost 6 bases, and 9 bases had no gene match. Germline V CDR1 and CDR2: DFQATT, SNEGSKA (reference sequence). CDR3 nucleotide sequence: TGCAGTGCCAGGAGGACAGGGGTGGTAGATACGCAGTATTTT. Protein sequence: CSARRTGVVDTQYF.

The rearrangement links TRBV14 to TRBJ1-6; D call uncertain. There are 14 residues in the CDR3. Germline lookup yields CDR1 SGHDN and CDR2 FVKESK. The ends were cut back, 0 bases at V and 8 bases at J, with 8 bases in the middle. The CDR3 bases are TGTGCCAGCAGCCAAGATCAAAGATATTCACCCCTCCACTTT. Protein: CASSQDQRYSPLHF. Full variable domain (rest looked up from reference TRBV14 and TRBJ1-6): EAGVTQFPSHSVIEKGQTVTLRCDPISGHDNLYWYRRVMGKEIKFLLHFVKESKQDESGMPNNRFLAERTGGTYSTLKVQPAELEDSGVYFCASSQDQRYSPLHFGNGTRLTVT.

The V and J genes are TRBV18 and TRBJ1-1, with 7 bases lining up with TRBD1. The CDR3 has 17 amino acids. Germline CDR1 and CDR2: KGHSH and LQKENI. V dropped 2 bases and J dropped 2; count of bases not matched to a gene: 11. The CDR3 nucleotides are TGTGCCAGCTCACCAAGTCAGGGGGTAGCGCAAAACACTGAAGCTTTCTTT. Translation: CASSPSQGVAQNTEAFF.

The chain recombines TRBV5-1 with TRBJ1-4; D not certain. V was shortened by 4 bases and J by 4 bases, with 11 bases between the two germline ends. Germline values: CDR1 SGHRS, CDR2 YFSETQ. The CDR3 has 14 amino acids. For the CDR3, the DNA is TGCGCCAGCAGCGCCGGCGACGGTAATGAAAAACTGTTTTTT. Translated, it gives CASSAGDGNEKLFF.

The chain couples TRBV2 to TRBJ2-7, with a tentative D call TRBD1 (6 bases). Germline CDR1 reads SNHLY; CDR2 reads FYNNEI. The CDR3 is made up of 16 amino acids. V lost 1 base, J lost 0 bases, and 13 bases lay in between. The CDR3 nucleotides read TGTGCCAGCAGTGAAGGCTCAGGGGCGGGCTCCTACGAGCAGTACTTC. It codes for CASSEGSGAGSYEQYF.

The CDR3 nucleotides are TGCGCCAGCAGCCAAGCGGGGGGGGCAGAGACCCAGTACTTC. As protein: CASSQAGGAETQYF. The rearrangement links TRBV4-1 to TRBJ2-5, with 8 bases matching TRBD2. The germline V gene has CDR1 MGHRA and CDR2 YSYEKL. CDR3 length: 14 residues. The J segment lost 4 bases and the V segment lost 1 base, leaving 2 bases of the junction unmatched.

This clonotype was recorded once. The chain is built from TRBV6-1 and TRBJ2-2; TRBD1 agrees at 9 bases. CDR3 length: 14 residues. Germline trimming cut 7 bases from V and 5 bases from J; bases unmatched to any gene: 5. Germline CDR1 and CDR2: MNHNS and SASEGT. The CDR3 is CASNRDRETGELFF. CDR3 in DNA: TGTGCCAGCAACCGGGACAGGGAAACCGGGGAGCTGTTTTTT.

The V call is TRBV5-6, the J call TRBJ2-5, with D possibly matching TRBD2 (6 bases). V was pared by 1 base and J by 2 bases, with 9 bases between. From germline, CDR1 is SGHDT and CDR2 YYEEEE. The CDR3 runs to 14 residues. CDR3 bases: TGTGCCAGCAGCTTGCTCGGGGGACAAGAGACCCAGTACTTC. This sequence encodes CASSLLGGQETQYF.

V gene TRBV2 combines with J gene TRBJ1-5; D unresolved. The ends were cut back, 5 bases at V and 0 bases at J, with 8 bases in the middle. Germline loops: CDR1 SNHLY, CDR2 FYNNEI. This CDR3 is 14 amino acids long. CDR3 nucleotides: TGTGCCAGCAGTCAAGTGGATAGCAATCAGCCCCAGCATTTT. Translation: CASSQVDSNQPQHF.

The rearrangement uses TRBV5-1 and TRBJ1-2, with D possibly being TRBD1 (5 bases). CDR1 and CDR2 (germline): SGHRS, YFSETQ. Between the trimmed V and J ends, which lost 0 bases and 4 bases, there was a span of 13 bases. This CDR3 is 15 amino acids long. CDR3 sequence reads: CASSLAWDGSYGYTF. The CDR3 region has the DNA TGCGCCAGCAGCTTGGCTTGGGACGGCAGCTATGGCTACACCTTC.

This clonotype was seen just once. V is TRBV9 and J is TRBJ1-1; D possibly corresponds to TRBD1 (6 bases). In germline, CDR1 is SGDLS, CDR2 YYNGEE. V was shortened by 4 bases and J by 4 bases, with 14 bases between the two germline ends. CDR3 size: 14 residues. This chain's CDR3 is CASSIQGGTTEAFF. The CDR3 DNA sequence: TGTGCCAGCAGCATACAAGGGGGGACCACTGAAGCTTTCTTT.

The chain uses TRBV12-3 or TRBV12-4 and TRBJ2-6; D call uncertain. CDR3 length: 15 residues. With 3 bases removed from V and 4 bases from J, the gap between germline ends came to 10 bases. The CDR3 bases are TGTGCCAGCAGTTTGGGGTTCCCCGGGGCCAACGTCCTGACTTTC. This encodes CASSLGFPGANVLTF.

The gene calls are TRBV30 and TRBJ2-3; TRBD2 agrees at 7 bases. V was clipped by 4 bases and J by 0 bases; unmatched bases: 7. Looked up from germline, CDR1 is GTSNPN and CDR2 is SVGIG (reference sequence). This CDR3 region has 15 residues. Here the CDR3 DNA reads TGTGCCTGGAACCAGCGGGGCCTCAGCACAGATACGCAGTATTTT. Protein: CAWNQRGLSTDTQYF.

This clonotype appeared once. CDR3 DNA sequence: TGTGCCACCAGTGATTTGGCGGGGGATACGCAGTATTTT. It specifies CATSDLAGDTQYF. J is TRBJ2-3 and V is TRBV24-1, with D possibly TRBD2 on 6 matching bases. The CDR3 covers 13 residues. V was trimmed by 0 bases and J by 6 bases, leaving 6 bases between them. CDR1 KGHDR and CDR2 SFDVKD come from the germline V gene.

CDR3 amino acids: CASSPDSTNTGELFF. DNA for the CDR3: TGCGCCAGCAGCCCCGATTCGACTAACACCGGGGAGCTGTTTTTT. The genes are TRBV5-1 and TRBJ2-2, with D hard to call. Trimming took 4 bases from V and 2 from J, leaving 12 bases between them. CDR3 length: 15 amino acids. CDR1 SGHRS and CDR2 YFSETQ come from the germline V gene.

The chain's CDR3 is CASSLSGEAFF. The CDR3 DNA sequence: TGTGCCAGCAGCCTCTCGGGTGAAGCTTTCTTT. The chain links TRBV2 to TRBJ1-1; D is unresolved. V dropped 6 bases and J dropped 7 bases, with 9 bases sitting between them. The CDR3 runs 11 residues. Germline V CDR1 and CDR2: SNHLY, FYNNEI.

The gene calls are TRBV19 and TRBJ1-2; D is perhaps TRBD1 (5 bases). Germline CDR1 and CDR2: LNHDA and SQIVND (reference sequence). This CDR3 spans 13 amino acids. V was clipped by 5 bases and J by 7 bases, with 14 bases between them. DNA for the CDR3: TGTGCCAGTAGTGCGGGACCGAGTATTGGCTACACCTTC. This encodes CASSAGPSIGYTF.

The rearrangement links TRBV18 to TRBJ1-2; 11 bases line up with TRBD1. Germline CDR1 is KGHSH and CDR2 is LQKENI. CDR3 length equals 13 residues. J gave up 7 bases and V 4 bases, and 2 bases lay outside the gene matches. The CDR3 DNA reads TGTGCCAGCTCACGCGGACAGGGGGCTGGCTACACCTTC. As protein: CASSRGQGAGYTF. Using reference TRBV18 and TRBJ1-2 for the parts outside the CDR3, the full variable domain is NAGVMQNPRHLVRRRGQEARLRCSPMKGHSHVYWYRQLPEEGLKFMVYLQKENIIDESGMPKERFSAEFPKEGPSILRIQQVVRGDSAAYFCASSRGQGAGYTFGSGTRLTVV.